This TCR beta chain was observed in a study of identical twins. In germline, CDR1 is KGHSH, CDR2 LQKENI. Trimming took off 9 bases at V and 0 bases at J, with 11 bases between the two ends. The CDR3 is 13 residues long. Comment on this clonotype: Antigen: not known.

Findings and limits, study-wide: Excess sharing between twins was weaker in beta out-of-frame sequences. Cord blood beta clonotypes that were abundant carried fewer insertions, and memory repertoires showed no such trend.

TCRdb analysed the 5' RACE reads with MiXCR anew, one entry per CDR3 protein. The sample shows 500,000 to 600,000 distinct CDR3 sequences, less than 25% of them seen only once. These data also formed part of another study, on T cells expressing NK-cell markers. That investigation notes: Also leading the CD3+CD56-NKG2C+ fraction in several donors were these clonotypes. HCMV specificity of expanded NKG2C+ T cell clones remained unclear.

Sequenced input: CD4+ T cells sorted from blood. The TCR was taken from a woman between 18 and 29 years old in good health. The chain links TRBV18 to TRBJ1-1; possibly TRBD1 for D (5 bases). The CDR3 protein is CARGTGLNTEAFF. In nucleotides, the CDR3 is TGTGCCAGGGGGACGGGCCTGAACACTGAAGCTTTCTTT.